Each of the 23 T cell receptor beta chains below was sequenced from the same sample in a study of blood T cell repertoires in COVID-19. Sequencing was performed with immunoSEQ multiplex PCR; in TCRdb, only in-frame clones are kept and a portion is missing. The table shows just over 300,000 clones, with approximately 90% occurring only once. The sequenced material came from PBMCs or T cells enriched from blood (not recorded which). The receptors derive from a woman aged 40 to 50 who had recovered from COVID-19.

CDR3 nucleotides: TGTGCCAGCAGCTTGATGCGGGACACCGGGGAGCTGTTTTTT. It codes for CASSLMRDTGELFF. The V call is TRBV5-6, the J call TRBJ2-2; possible D gene TRBD2, 5 bases. The germline CDR1 and CDR2 sequences are SGHDT and YYEEEE. V dropped 1 base and J dropped 3 bases, with 7 bases sitting between them. The CDR3 covers 14 residues.

This sequence joins TRBV28 and TRBJ1-1; 8 bases are shared with TRBD1. The V gene's germline CDR1 is MDHEN and CDR2 SYDVKM. The CDR3 sequence is 15 residues long. V shed 2 bases and J 4 bases; nucleotides not matched to a gene: 6. The CDR3, as DNA: TGTGCCAGCAGTTTACCCTCAGACAGGGGCACTGAAGCTTTCTTT. It encodes CASSLPSDRGTEAFF. Full variable domain (outside the CDR3, taken from reference TRBV28 and TRBJ1-1): DVKVTQSSRYLVKRTGEKVFLECVQDMDHENMFWYRQDPGLGLRLIYFSYDVKMKEKGDIPEGYSVSREKKERFSLILESASTNQTSMYLCASSLPSDRGTEAFFGQGTRLTVV.

The CDR3 sequence: CASSRLAGGYEQYF. The CDR3 bases are TGTGCCAGCAGCAGACTAGCGGGAGGCTACGAGCAGTACTTC. This sequence joins TRBV7-2 and TRBJ2-7; TRBD2 aligns across 13 bases. This CDR3 spans 14 amino acids. Per germline, CDR1 SGHTA and CDR2 FQGNSA. J lost 3 bases, V lost 5 bases, and 1 base had no gene match.

The genes are TRBV27 and TRBJ2-1; D unclear. Germline loops: CDR1 MNHEY, CDR2 SMNVEV (reference sequence). The length of the CDR3 is 13 residues. With 2 bases removed from V and 5 bases from J, the gap between germline ends came to 7 bases. Here the CDR3 reads CASSLRSHNEQFF. For the CDR3, the DNA is TGTGCCAGCAGTTTAAGAAGCCACAATGAGCAGTTCTTC.

The V call is TRBV6-5, the J call TRBJ1-1; D ambiguous. Germline V CDR1 and CDR2: MNHEY, SVGAGI. With 4 bases removed from V and 3 bases from J, the gap between germline ends came to 18 bases. The CDR3 extends over 16 amino acids. The CDR3: CASSSTSRGLDTEAFF. The CDR3 DNA sequence: TGTGCCAGCAGTTCAACATCGCGAGGCCTGGACACTGAAGCTTTCTTT.

This chain links TRBV9 with TRBJ2-5; TRBD2 matches 12 bases. CDR3 size: 17 residues. The V gene end was trimmed by 4 bases and the J gene end by 4 bases; junction bases not matched to a gene: 11. CDR1 and CDR2 from the germline V gene are SGDLS and YYNGEE. Here the CDR3 DNA reads TGTGCCAGCAGCTCTCCTAGCGGGGGGGCTGGGGGAGAGACCCAGTACTTC. It specifies CASSSPSGGAGGETQYF.

This rearrangement joins TRBV6-5 to TRBJ1-2; D is unclear. The ends were cut back, 7 bases at V and 4 bases at J, with 7 bases in the middle. The CDR3 loop spans 11 amino acids. Germline V lookup: CDR1 MNHEY, CDR2 SVGAGI. DNA for the CDR3: TGTGCCAGCAAGTCCAGCTATGGCTACACCTTC. This translates into CASKSSYGYTF.

The rearrangement uses TRBV3-1 (or the pseudogene TRBV3-2) and TRBJ2-3; D remains unclear. The V gene lost 4 bases and the J gene lost 4 bases, with 12 bases spanning the gap. The CDR3 sequence is 14 residues long. The germline gives CDR1 LGHDT, CDR2 YNNKEL (reference sequence). The CDR3: CASSPRSSADTQYF. In nucleotides, the CDR3 is TGTGCCAGCAGCCCCCGGAGTAGTGCAGATACGCAGTATTTT.

V gene TRBV12-3 or TRBV12-4 combines with J gene TRBJ2-1, with D tentatively TRBD1 (6 bases). The CDR3 is made up of 11 amino acids. Trimming removed 5 bases from V and 12 bases from J, with 11 bases in between. The CDR3 coding sequence is TGTGCCAGCAGTCCCAGGGGCGGGCAGTTCTTC. Its translation: CASSPRGGQFF.

In its sample, this clone was seen a few times. The V call is TRBV29-1, the J call TRBJ2-7; 7 bases align to TRBD2. The length of the CDR3 is 13 residues. Trimming removed 2 bases from V and 5 bases from J; junction bases left unmatched: 6. The germline V gene has CDR1 SQVTM and CDR2 ANQGSEA. The CDR3 loop is CSVEILREHEQYF. The CDR3 region has the DNA TGCAGCGTTGAAATCTTGCGGGAGCACGAGCAGTACTTC.

The chain uses TRBV19 and TRBJ2-1; 7 bases line up with TRBD2. Germline trimming cut 7 bases from V and 10 bases from J; bases unmatched to any gene: 13. The CDR3 runs 14 residues. CDR1 and CDR2 (germline): LNHDA, SQIVND (reference sequence). This chain's CDR3 is CASTDPGGGTEQFF. The CDR3 nucleotides are TGTGCCAGTACCGACCCGGGAGGAGGGACCGAGCAGTTCTTC.

This clone was observed a single time. The V and J genes are TRBV9 and TRBJ2-5, with D tentatively TRBD2 (6 bases). The V end lost 1 base, the J end lost 1 base, and 11 bases lay between the germline ends. There are 15 residues in the CDR3. Germline CDR1 is SGDLS and CDR2 is YYNGEE. The CDR3 sequence is CASSVLGGIQETQYF. For the CDR3, the DNA is TGTGCCAGCAGCGTACTTGGCGGGATCCAAGAGACCCAGTACTTC.

This chain joins TRBV10-1 and TRBJ2-7; 7 bases fit TRBD1. CDR3 length equals 15 residues. Germline V lookup: CDR1 WNHNN, CDR2 SYGVQD (reference sequence). The ends lost 3 bases at V and 3 bases at J; junction bases unmatched: 8. The CDR3 DNA follows: TGCGCCAGCAGTGACTCGGGACAGCCGTTCTACGAGCAGTACTTC. It specifies CASSDSGQPFYEQYF.

The chain couples TRBV18 to TRBJ2-7, with 10 bases lining up with TRBD1. The V segment lost 3 bases and the J segment 4 bases; nucleotides outside the gene matches: 3. Germline V gives CDR1 KGHSH, CDR2 LQKENI. This CDR3 has 14 amino acids. The CDR3 DNA is TGTGCCAGCTCACCTGGGACAGGGGCGTACGAGCAGTACTTC. As protein: CASSPGTGAYEQYF.

The chain couples TRBV5-1 to TRBJ2-2; 7 positions agree with TRBD1. Looked up from germline, CDR1 is SGHRS and CDR2 is YFSETQ. J gave up 0 bases and V 4 bases, and 6 bases lay outside the gene matches. This CDR3 is 16 amino acids long. The CDR3 sequence is CASSGRQGANTGELFF. The CDR3, as DNA: TGCGCCAGCAGCGGAAGGCAGGGGGCGAACACCGGGGAGCTGTTTTTT.

V gene TRBV4-1 combines with J gene TRBJ1-2; a possible D gene is TRBD1 (6 bases). The germline V gene encodes CDR1 MGHRA and CDR2 YSYEKL. The CDR3 covers 14 residues. Trimming left V 4 bases short and J 4 bases short, with 13 bases between. CDR3 DNA: TGCGCCAGCAGCCTTGGACAGCAAAGCTATGGCTACACCTTC. It specifies CASSLGQQSYGYTF.

The count of this clone is one. The chain links TRBV7-2 to TRBJ2-5; D is perhaps TRBD2 (6 bases). The germline V gene has CDR1 SGHTA and CDR2 FQGNSA. The CDR3 totals 15 residues. The V and J ends lost 3 bases and 4 bases respectively, with 15 bases between them. CDR3 bases: TGTGCCAGCAGCTTGTGGGGCGGGAACTTAGAGACCCAGTACTTC. It encodes CASSLWGGNLETQYF.

The chain employs TRBV7-2 and TRBJ1-1; D is perhaps TRBD1 (6 bases). V gave up 0 bases and J gave up 3 bases, with 17 bases separating them. Per germline, CDR1 SGHTA and CDR2 FQGNSA. This CDR3 has 17 residues. The CDR3 bases are TGTGCCAGCAGCTTAGCAGGACAGAGGAAGGCGTACACTGAAGCTTTCTTT. It translates to CASSLAGQRKAYTEAFF.

The chain carries TRBV6-5 and TRBJ2-1; D remains ambiguous. The germline V gene has CDR1 MNHEY and CDR2 SVGAGI. This CDR3 comprises 13 residues. Trimming pared 5 bases from V and 4 bases from J, leaving 9 bases between. The CDR3 loop reads CASSPSAYNEQFF. In DNA, the CDR3 is TGTGCCAGCAGTCCCAGTGCTTACAATGAGCAGTTCTTC.

V gene TRBV28 combines with J gene TRBJ1-6; maybe TRBD1 (6 bases). In germline, CDR1 is MDHEN, CDR2 SYDVKM. This CDR3 has 14 amino acids. V gave up 5 bases and J gave up 4 bases, with 9 bases separating them. The CDR3 region is CASSPTGYNSPLHF. The CDR3 region has the DNA TGTGCCAGCAGTCCTACAGGGTATAATTCACCCCTCCACTTT.

CDR3 protein: CASSYPSPGRGFLSNQPQHF. In nucleotides, the CDR3 is TGTGCCAGCAGTTACCCCTCCCCGGGCAGGGGGTTTTTAAGCAATCAGCCCCAGCATTTT. V usage is TRBV6-2 or TRBV6-3 and J usage is TRBJ1-5, with 7 bases fitting TRBD1. The CDR3 covers 20 residues. Germline trimming cut 2 bases from V and 1 base from J; bases unmatched to any gene: 17. CDR1 is MNHEY, CDR2 SVGEGT, per germline.

The chain is built from TRBV5-8 and TRBJ2-1; 8 bases are a match to TRBD2. This CDR3 spans 15 amino acids. V shed 4 bases, J shed 6 bases, and the junction held 9 bases outside the gene matches. Germline V gene lookup returns CDR1 SGHTS and CDR2 YDEGEE. The CDR3 here is CASSQREYGGNEQFF. The DNA of the CDR3 is TGTGCCAGCAGCCAGCGGGAGTACGGGGGCAATGAGCAGTTCTTC.

The V call is TRBV9, the J call TRBJ1-5; D uncertain. Germline CDR1 is SGDLS and CDR2 is YYNGEE. CDR3 size: 14 residues. Trimming stripped 0 bases from V and 4 bases from J, with 8 bases between. The DNA for the CDR3 is TGTGCCAGCAGCGTAGCTGGCATAAATCAGCCCCAGCATTTT. This sequence encodes CASSVAGINQPQHF.